This entry features one T cell receptor (beta chain) sequence. Its antigen is not known. This entry belongs to a study of CD8 T cells in ankylosing spondylitis. Study observations and caveats: The clones that were linked to disease were reported to be significantly enriched in matched synovial fluid samples from ankylosing spondylitis patients.

TCRdb re-derived calls from the 5' RACE reads in MiXCR, one entry per CDR3 protein. The sample carries approximately 110,000 distinct CDR3 sequences, under 30% recorded once. The CDR3 is 15 residues long. Germline V lookup: CDR1 KGHSH, CDR2 LQKENI. The ends were cut back, 3 bases at V and 0 bases at J, with 11 bases in the middle. The J gene is TRBJ1-1, the V gene TRBV18, with D unclear. This TCR was sampled from a male donor with ankylosing spondylitis. Sequenced material: synovial fluid, either unsorted or a sorted T cell fraction (not recorded which). CDR3 amino acids: CASSPGQTMNTEAFF. The CDR3 DNA follows: TGTGCCAGCTCACCGGGCCAGACTATGAACACTGAAGCTTTCTTT. The whole variable domain, remainder taken from reference TRBV18 and TRBJ1-1, is NAGVMQNPRHLVRRRGQEARLRCSPMKGHSHVYWYRQLPEEGLKFMVYLQKENIIDESGMPKERFSAEFPKEGPSILRIQQVVRGDSAAYFCASSPGQTMNTEAFFGQGTRLTVV.